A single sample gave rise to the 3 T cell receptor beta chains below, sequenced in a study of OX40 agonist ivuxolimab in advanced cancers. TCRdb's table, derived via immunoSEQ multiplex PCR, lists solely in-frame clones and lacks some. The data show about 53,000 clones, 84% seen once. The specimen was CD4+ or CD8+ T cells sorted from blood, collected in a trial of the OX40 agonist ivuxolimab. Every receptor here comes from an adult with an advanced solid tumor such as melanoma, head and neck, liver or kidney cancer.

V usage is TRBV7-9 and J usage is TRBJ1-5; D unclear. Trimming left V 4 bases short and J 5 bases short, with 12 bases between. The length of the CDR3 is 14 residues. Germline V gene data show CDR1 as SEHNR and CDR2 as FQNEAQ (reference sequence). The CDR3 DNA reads TGTGCCAGCAGCTCGGACCCTGGCGATCAGCCCCAGCATTTT. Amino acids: CASSSDPGDQPQHF.

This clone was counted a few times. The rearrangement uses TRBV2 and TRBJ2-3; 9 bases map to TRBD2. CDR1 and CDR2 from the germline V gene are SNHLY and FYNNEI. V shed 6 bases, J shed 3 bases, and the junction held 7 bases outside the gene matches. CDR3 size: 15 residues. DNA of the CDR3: TGTGCCAGCAGGGTTAGCGGGAGTCGGACAGATACGCAGTATTTT. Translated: CASRVSGSRTDTQYF. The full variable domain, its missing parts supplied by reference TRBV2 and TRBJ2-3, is EPEVTQTPSHQVTQMGQEVILRCVPISNHLYFYWYRQILGQKVEFLVSFYNNEISEKSEIFDDQFSVERPDGSNFTLKIRSTKLEDSAMYFCASRVSGSRTDTQYFGPGTRLTVL.

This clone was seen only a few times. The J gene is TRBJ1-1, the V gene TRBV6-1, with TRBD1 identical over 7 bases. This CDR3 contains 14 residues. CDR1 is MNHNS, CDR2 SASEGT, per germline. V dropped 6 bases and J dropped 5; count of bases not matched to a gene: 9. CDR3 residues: CASSVQGMMTEAFF. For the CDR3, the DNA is TGTGCCAGCAGCGTACAGGGGATGATGACTGAAGCTTTCTTT.